This TCR beta chain is drawn from a study of PD-1 blockade in classical Hodgkin lymphoma. Points from the study as a whole: While CD8+ TCR diversity did not rise significantly by C4D1, CD4+ TCR diversity did. It was among complete responders that baseline diversity resembled that of newly diagnosed patients. TCR diversity at baseline was reported to be reduced in newly diagnosed patients relative to healthy donors.

In the case of this clone: Its antigen is not known.

With no exception, relapse followed autologous stem cell transplantation in all patients, and brentuximab vedotin exposure varied. Progressive disease, partial response or complete response was each patient's best response. Using immunoSEQ multiplex PCR, the repertoire was profiled, and TCRdb retains in-frame clones only, with some absent. The table lists around 12,000 clones, around 75% of them singletons, with 34% in the top ten. The V gene lost 1 base and the J gene lost 8 bases, with 11 bases spanning the gap. The CDR3 spans 13 residues. CDR1 and CDR2 (germline): SNHLY, FYNNEI. This receptor was taken from a human donor with classical Hodgkin lymphoma. The chain employs TRBV2 and TRBJ1-2; D is ambiguous. Sample: peripheral blood mononuclear cells (PBMCs), taken at baseline. The CDR3 DNA reads TGTGCCAGCAGTGAAGGCACCAAGAGGGGCTACACCTTC. Encoded protein: CASSEGTKRGYTF.